The 14 T cell receptor beta chains presented below share a single source sample, sequenced in a study of T cells in Graves' hyperthyroidism and ophthalmopathy. RNA transcripts served as the template for amplifying TCR beta CDR3 regions. RT-PCR in the first round (using the HTBI primer set) targeted the TCR CDR3. TCRdb used MiXCR to reprocess the multiplex PCR reads, holding one entry per CDR3 protein. The sample includes roughly 700,000 distinct CDR3 sequences, 30% to 40% of them seen just once. Sequencing was done on a sample of blood. These receptors originate from a woman between 40 and 50 years old with Graves' hyperthyroidism.

The gene calls are TRBV20-1 and TRBJ2-5; D is possibly TRBD2 (7 bases). V lost 4 bases to trimming and J lost 3 bases, with 15 bases between them. Germline lookup yields CDR1 DFQATT and CDR2 SNEGSKA (reference sequence). The CDR3 sequence is 14 residues long. The CDR3 protein is CSATGGAGKETQYF. The CDR3 nucleotides are TGCAGTGCTACGGGGGGCGCGGGGAAAGAGACCCAGTACTTC.

Concerning this clonotype: Since a much larger clone is just one base distant, this may be a read error. The CDR3 DNA is TGTGCCATCAAATCCAGGAGGGGCGAACCGAACACCGGGGTGCTGTTTTTT. It encodes CAIKSRRGEPNTGVLFF. The chain links TRBV10-3 to TRBJ2-2; the D gene is possibly TRBD2 (6 bases). Per germline, CDR1 ENHRY and CDR2 SYGVKD. CDR3 size: 17 residues.

As to this clonotype: One base away lies a much larger clone, so this may be a sequencing read error. V and J are TRBV7-9 and TRBJ1-2, with D perhaps matching TRBD1 (5 bases). The CDR3 consists of 13 residues. Germline CDR1 SEHNR, CDR2 FQNEAQ (reference sequence). CDR3 sequence reads: CASSSPQGYDYTF. In nucleotides, the CDR3 is TGTGCCAGCAGTTCTCCCCAGGGATATGACTACACCTTC.

There are many counts of this clonotype. The chain couples TRBV29-1 to TRBJ1-1, with 8 bases matching TRBD1. The ends lost 6 bases at V and 7 bases at J; junction bases unmatched: 10. The CDR3 contains 13 residues. Germline values: CDR1 SQVTM, CDR2 ANQGSEA. The CDR3 sequence is CSVLPTGGGEAFF. The CDR3 region has the DNA TGCAGCGTCCTTCCTACAGGGGGGGGTGAAGCTTTCTTT.

In its sample, this clonotype was seen a few times. V gene TRBV19 combines with J gene TRBJ1-5; possible D gene TRBD1, 6 bases. The CDR3 contains 14 residues. Trimming removed 3 bases at V and 7 bases at J, with 13 bases between. Germline CDR1 and CDR2: LNHDA and SQIVND (reference sequence). This CDR3 is CASSILGGSQPQHF. DNA for the CDR3: TGTGCCAGTAGTATTTTGGGGGGCAGCCAGCCCCAGCATTTT.

This clonotype was observed a handful of times. The chain uses TRBV4-1 and TRBJ2-7; a possible D gene is TRBD2 (5 bases). This CDR3 contains 14 residues. The V gene lost 1 base and the J gene lost 3 bases, with 10 bases spanning the gap. Germline V gene sequence: CDR1 MGHRA, CDR2 YSYEKL. Here the CDR3 DNA reads TGCGCCAGCAGCCAAGGAGCGGACCGCTACGAGCAGTACTTC. Its translation: CASSQGADRYEQYF.

The CDR3 nucleotides are TGTGCCAGCAGCCAGGACACGGGAGGCACTGAAGCTTTCTTT. It encodes CASSQDTGGTEAFF. The chain combines TRBV14 with TRBJ1-1, with TRBD1 as a possible D gene (5 bases). Germline loops: CDR1 SGHDN, CDR2 FVKESK. The ends were cut back, 3 bases at V and 4 bases at J, with 12 bases in the middle. This CDR3 spans 14 amino acids.

This clonotype was detected only a few times. This rearrangement joins TRBV7-2 to TRBJ1-4, with 8 bases identical to TRBD1. The CDR3 spans 15 residues. Unmatched junction bases numbered 4, after V lost 3 bases and J lost 4 bases. CDR1 is SGHTA and CDR2 is FQGNSA in the germline V gene. This CDR3 reads CASSFYGQGNEKLFF. CDR3 DNA: TGTGCCAGCAGCTTTTATGGACAGGGTAATGAAAAACTGTTTTTT.

The chain is built from TRBV29-1 and TRBJ1-2; weak D call: TRBD1 (5 bases). V was cut by 4 bases and J by 5 bases, with 11 bases left in between. The CDR3 contains 12 residues. Germline assignment: CDR1 SQVTM and CDR2 ANQGSEA. CDR3 sequence reads: CSVGGIGYGYTF. CDR3 DNA: TGCAGCGTTGGGGGCATAGGATATGGCTACACCTTC.

This sequence joins TRBV2 and TRBJ2-7, with TRBD2 as a possible D gene (5 bases). The germline gives CDR1 SNHLY, CDR2 FYNNEI. CDR3 length: 13 amino acids. Trimming pared 5 bases from V and 5 bases from J, leaving 13 bases between. The chain's CDR3 is CASSPTGSDEQYF. The CDR3 nucleotides read TGTGCCAGCAGTCCCACGGGGTCCGACGAGCAGTACTTC.

This clonotype was seen ten or more times. The chain carries TRBV12-3 or TRBV12-4 and TRBJ2-7; maybe TRBD1 (6 bases). The length of the CDR3 is 14 residues. V dropped 5 bases and J dropped 0 bases, with 11 bases sitting between them. The CDR3 region is CASSLGQFSYEQYF. As DNA, the CDR3 is TGTGCCAGCAGTCTAGGACAGTTCTCCTACGAGCAGTACTTC.

This clonotype was seen a handful of times. Given a much more abundant clone one base away, this may be a read error. The gene calls are TRBV5-1 and TRBJ2-7; TRBD1 agrees at 7 bases. CDR1 SGHRS and CDR2 YFSETQ come from the germline V gene. There are 14 residues in the CDR3. This CDR3 reads CASSFGGQSYEQYF. DNA for the CDR3: TGTGCCAGCAGCTTTGGGGGACAGTCCTACGAGCAGTACTTC.

V is TRBV25-1 and J is TRBJ1-1, with unresolved D. The germline V gene encodes CDR1 MGHDK and CDR2 SYGVNS. V was pared by 7 bases and J by 1 base, with 13 bases between. The CDR3 covers 14 residues. The CDR3 region has the DNA TGTGCCAGCAAAAAACAGACCGAGAACACTGAAGCTTTCTTT. Translating gives CASKKQTENTEAFF.

Ten or more counts support this clonotype. CDR3 sequence: CASSQVQKEKLFF. CDR3 bases: TGTGCCAGCAGCCAGGTCCAAAAAGAAAAACTGTTTTTT. V usage is TRBV14 and J usage is TRBJ1-4; D remains unclear. The CDR3 runs to 13 residues. Germline V gene data show CDR1 as SGHDN and CDR2 as FVKESK. V lost 3 bases and J 8 bases, leaving 10 bases between the germline ends.